One TCR beta chain is described in this entry. These data originate in a study of blood T cell repertoires in COVID-19. Looking at the study overall: Samples taken during acute and convalescent COVID-19 were collected in the United States, Italy and Spain. PBMCs, B-cell-depleted T cells, or T cells were the source of the cDNA or gDNA that made up the material.

Original analysis: Estimation of nucleated cell counts was performed using reference gene primer amplification. The method was immunoSEQ multiplex PCR; TCRdb's version includes in-frame clones alone and lacks a portion of them. The V and J calls and the clone size are those of that table, but D and trimming were determined from the DNA. The data contain about 330,000 clones, more than 80% of them singletons. Germline CDR1 and CDR2: MGHRA and YSYEKL. The CDR3 sequence is 14 residues long. V dropped 6 bases and J dropped 7 bases, with 17 bases sitting between them. The sample consisted of peripheral blood. The receptor was isolated from a man younger than 35 who had recovered from COVID-19. V is TRBV4-1 and J is TRBJ2-3, with D possibly being TRBD1 (5 bases). Here the CDR3 reads CASRAPTEDYTQYF. In nucleotides, the CDR3 is TGCGCCAGCAGGGCACCGACAGAAGATTATACGCAGTATTTT.